Listed below are T cell receptor beta chains from one sample, sequenced in a study of cytomegalovirus exposure and HLA in healthy donors. The assay was immunoSEQ multiplex PCR, and TCRdb's table has in-frame clones only and misses some. The sample holds approximately 190,000 clones, 80% to 90% seen once. The source material was PBMCs. The receptor set was obtained from a man aged 25-45 years in good health and CMV-seronegative. Both conserved end residues are part of each CDR3.

v_call	cdr3_aa
TRBV6-1	CASSEIQREGNEQFF
TRBV28	CASSLDRNTEAFF
TRBV30	CAWRPGWSADTQYF
TRBV6-5	CASSRGGADSPLHF
TRBV28	CASSDGQGVRGNQPQHF
TRBV28	CASVGPGQGALNEKLFF
TRBV2	CAIAPGLPDEQFF
TRBV28	CASSPAGTGGYEQYF
TRBV5-1	CASSLEGRGNQPQHF
TRBV28	CASIRPGLNTGELFF
TRBV6-1	CASSEGGAGLNTEAFF
TRBV4-3	CASSPRLSGGVEQYF
TRBV18	CASSPDRSSYNSPLHF
TRBV27	CASRFRVPLPSGSLYNEQFF
TRBV2	CASTGLDTQYF
TRBV6-1	CASSEGFRGTSYNEQFF
TRBV7-2	CASSLAPSSFTNSPLHF
TRBV4-1	CASSQTSGGASDTQYF
TRBV11-1	CASSLGDTSYEQYF
TRBV6-4	CASSDSTGGGTDTQYF
TRBV7-9	CASSLGGQGPLRNTEAFF
TRBV19	CASTRRGYLSNQPQHF
TRBV18	CASSSGANAGELFF
TRBV4-1	CASSQDSRQGNTEAFF
TRBV5-1	CASSGQGVEETQYF
TRBV27	CASSSGTSGSRSTDTQYF
TRBV19	CASSSDRDGQPQHF